This is a list of T cell receptor beta chains from one sample in a study of vaccination effects on CD4 cells after COVID-19. What these receptors recognize is not known. The data were produced by immunoSEQ multiplex PCR, yet TCRdb's version contains in-frame clones alone and is incomplete. The table has tens of thousands of clones, approximately 81% seen once; the top ten hold roughly 1.7%. Source: CD4+ T cells from PBMCs cultured with HCoV-229E spike peptides, taken before COVID-19 vaccination. These receptors all stem from a human donor who received a COVID-19 vaccine. CDR3s include the opening cysteine and the closing phenylalanine or tryptophan. D genes are given only for firm matches. Not every row has a clone size; where given, it reads once, few, many or a size class.

d_call clone_size j_call v_call cdr3_nt cdr3_aa
- once TRBJ2-3 TRBV9 TGTGCCAGCAGCGCCGGAGGGGATACGCAGTATTTT CASSAGGDTQYF
- - TRBJ1-1 TRBV9 TGTGCCAGCAGCGTATCCTCCGGCCCGAACACTGAAGCTTTCTTT CASSVSSGPNTEAFF
TRBD2 - TRBJ2-2 TRBV3-1/TRBV3-2 TGTGCCAGCAGCCGGCCGGGGGGACGGGCGAACACCGGGGAGCTGTTTTTT CASSRPGGRANTGELFF
TRBD1 - TRBJ2-5 TRBV19 TGTGCCAGTAGTACTCCGGGACAGGGGCTAGAGACCCAGTACTTC CASSTPGQGLETQYF
- - TRBJ2-2 TRBV5-8 TGTGCCAGCAGCGGTCGAACAGGGTACAACACCGGGGAGCTGTTTTTT CASSGRTGYNTGELFF
TRBD1 - TRBJ1-5 TRBV29-1 TGCAGCGTTGAACACCGGGACAGACCAAATCAGCCCCAGCATTTT CSVEHRDRPNQPQHF
- - TRBJ1-6 TRBV6-4 TGTGCCAGCAGTGCCCTCGGCAGGGAATCACCCCTCCACTTT CASSALGRESPLHF
- - TRBJ1-2 TRBV6-4 TGTGCCAGCAGAAGACCCCCCCGGCCCTATGGCTACACCTTC CASRRPPRPYGYTF
TRBD1 - TRBJ1-2 TRBV7-8 TGTGCCAGCAGCTTAGCGGGAGGACAGGGGAGAGGTGGCTACACCTTC CASSLAGGQGRGGYTF
TRBD1 - TRBJ2-5 TRBV29-1 TGCAGCGCTCGAACGGGACAGGGGGCGCAATGGGTGGAGACCCAGTACTTC CSARTGQGAQWVETQYF
- - TRBJ1-4 TRBV14 TGTGCCAGCAGCCAAGGGGTGGGACCTCTGGTTCAAGAGGCTGAAAAACTGTTTTTT CASSQGVGPLVQEAEKLFF
TRBD1 - TRBJ1-2 TRBV18 TGTGCCAACTCAAGGACAGGGGGCGAGGGTGGCTACACCTTC CANSRTGGEGGYTF
TRBD1 - TRBJ2-3 TRBV10-3 TGTGCCATCAGACCGGGACAGGGCACTAGCACAGATACGCAGTATTTT CAIRPGQGTSTDTQYF
TRBD1 few TRBJ1-1 TRBV7-9 TGTGCCAGCAGCTCCTACAGGGGGAACACTGAAGCTTTCTTT CASSSYRGNTEAFF
- - TRBJ2-2 TRBV9 TGTGCCAGCAGCTCCCGACTAGGGGGCCTCGGGGAGCTGTTTTTT CASSSRLGGLGELFF
TRBD2 - TRBJ2-1 TRBV2 TGTGCCAGCACTAGCGGGGGGGCTAAGATCGGCGAGTATGAGCAGTTCTTC CASTSGGAKIGEYEQFF
- few TRBJ1-2 TRBV2 TGTGCCAGCAGTGAAGACAGGGCCTACGATGGCTACACCTTC CASSEDRAYDGYTF
- few TRBJ1-2 TRBV5-1 TGCGCCAGCAGCTCGTGGACGGACCCTGACGGGGGGTATGGCTACACCTTC CASSSWTDPDGGYGYTF
- - TRBJ1-1 TRBV20-1 TGCAGTGCTAGTCGGGTGAACACTGAAGCTTTCTTT CSASRVNTEAFF
TRBD1 - TRBJ2-1 TRBV7-2 TGTGCCAGCAGGACGACAGGGGCTGTTATTCGGGATGAGCAGTTCTTC CASRTTGAVIRDEQFF
- - TRBJ1-1 TRBV19 TGTGCCAGTGGGAGAACAGGGAACACTGAAGCTTTCTTT CASGRTGNTEAFF
- - TRBJ1-4 TRBV4-1 TGCGCCAGCAGCCAAGGGCTTATTAATGAAAAACTGTTTTTT CASSQGLINEKLFF
- - TRBJ1-2 TRBV12-3/TRBV12-4 TGTGCCAGCAGTTCCAGGGGCGCGTTTGGCTACACCTTC CASSSRGAFGYTF
- - TRBJ1-1 TRBV9 TGTGCCAGCAGCGTAGATCCCGGGAGGAACACTGAAGCTTTCTTT CASSVDPGRNTEAFF
TRBD1 few TRBJ1-4 TRBV5-1 TGCGCCAGCAGCTTGGGGGCAGGGGGAAATGAAAAACTGTTTTTT CASSLGAGGNEKLFF
- - TRBJ2-2 TRBV5-1 TGCGCCAGCAGCTTGGGAGCTAACACCGGGGAGCTGTTTTTT CASSLGANTGELFF
- - TRBJ1-4 TRBV9 TGTGCCAGCAGCGGGCCAGGGACAACTAATGAAAAACTGTTTTTT CASSGPGTTNEKLFF
- - TRBJ1-3 TRBV3-1/TRBV3-2 TGTGCCAGCAGCCTGGGACAAGGCGGAAACACCATATATTTT CASSLGQGGNTIYF
TRBD1 few TRBJ1-1 TRBV12-3/TRBV12-4 TGTGCCAGCAGTCCGACAGGGGAGGTGGGAGCTTTCTTT CASSPTGEVGAFF
- - TRBJ1-1 TRBV2 TGTGCCAGCAGTTACCATGCAGGGGTCCCTGAAGCTTTCTTT CASSYHAGVPEAFF
- - TRBJ1-4 TRBV4-3 TGCGCCAGCAGCCAAGATCCCAGGGCGGATAATGAAAAACTGTTTTTT CASSQDPRADNEKLFF
- few TRBJ2-4 TRBV3-1/TRBV3-2 TGTGCCAGCAGCCAAGATTGGCAGGGAATGTACTTC CASSQDWQGMYF
- - TRBJ1-1 TRBV12-3/TRBV12-4 TGTGCCAGCCGGGGAGGGAGATACACTGAAGCTTTCTTT CASRGGRYTEAFF
- - TRBJ2-6 TRBV4-3 TGCGCCAGCAGCCAAGAGTATACTGGGGCCAACGTCCTGACTTTC CASSQEYTGANVLTF
TRBD1 - TRBJ2-5 TRBV3-1/TRBV3-2 TGTGCCAGCAGCCTCTCCGGGACAGAAGAGACCCAGTACTTC CASSLSGTEETQYF
- - TRBJ2-2 TRBV10-2 TGCGCCAGCATAGGCAGGGCGAACACCGGGGAGCTGTTTTTT CASIGRANTGELFF
TRBD1 once TRBJ2-6 TRBV24-1 TGTGCCACCAGTGACCCCAGGGGGCAAGGGGCCAACGTCCTGACTTTC CATSDPRGQGANVLTF
TRBD1 few TRBJ1-1 TRBV7-9 TGTGCCAGCAGCAAGACAGGGGGCGCGAGCACTGAAGCTTTCTTT CASSKTGGASTEAFF
- - TRBJ2-1 TRBV12-3/TRBV12-4 TGTGCCAGCAAACGGGGCTCCTACAATGAGCAGTTCTTC CASKRGSYNEQFF
- once TRBJ2-1 TRBV6-5 TGTGCCAGCAGTTACGTTGAGGGAATCCCTTCCAATGAGCAGTTCTTC CASSYVEGIPSNEQFF
TRBD1 once TRBJ2-3 TRBV19 TGTGCCAGTAGCGGACAGGGGGCCACAGATACGCAGTATTTT CASSGQGATDTQYF
- few TRBJ1-3 TRBV10-1 TGCGCCAGCAATCACTGCTACACTGGAAACACCATATATTTT CASNHCYTGNTIYF
TRBD2 - TRBJ2-1 TRBV7-2 TGTGCCAGCAGCGGGAGAGGTGGGGGAGGGTCCTACAATGAGCAGTTCTTC CASSGRGGGGSYNEQFF
TRBD1 - TRBJ1-1 TRBV19 TGTGCCAGTAACGAGGGGGCAGTCAACACTGAAGCTTTCTTT CASNEGAVNTEAFF
TRBD1 - TRBJ1-1 TRBV5-1 TGCGCCAGCAGCCTGCTGGAGGGGGCCACTGAAGCTTTCTTT CASSLLEGATEAFF
- - TRBJ1-4 TRBV27 TGTGCCAGCAGTTCCTCAGGGGCAACTAATGAAAAACTGTTTTTT CASSSSGATNEKLFF
TRBD2 - TRBJ2-3 TRBV15 TGTGCCACCAGCAGAGATACTTATGGGACTAGCGGGGGGGGAAGAGATACGCAGTATTTT CATSRDTYGTSGGGRDTQYF
TRBD1 few TRBJ1-1 TRBV5-1 TGCGCCAGCAGCCCCGGACAGGCGGGCACTGAAGCTTTCTTT CASSPGQAGTEAFF
TRBD2 - TRBJ2-1 TRBV6-5 TGTGCCAGCAGTCCCATAGCGGGGGGGCACAATGAGCAGTTCTTC CASSPIAGGHNEQFF
- - TRBJ2-3 TRBV28 TGTGCCAGCTCACGGCTGGGCTGGGATACGCAGTATTTT CASSRLGWDTQYF
- - TRBJ1-1 TRBV11-3 TGTGCCAGCAGCTTAGGGCCATTGGGGGGCACTGAAGCTTTCTTT CASSLGPLGGTEAFF
- - TRBJ2-1 TRBV5-1 TGCGCCAGCAGCTTGGGCTCCTTCAATGAGCAGTTCTTC CASSLGSFNEQFF
TRBD1 - TRBJ2-5 TRBV11-1 TGTGCCAGCAGCTTATGGGGGACAGCGAGACAAGAGACCCAGTACTTC CASSLWGTARQETQYF
- once TRBJ2-2 TRBV19 TGTGCCAGTAGTATCGGACCGAACACCGGGGAGCTGTTTTTT CASSIGPNTGELFF